The 29 T cell receptor beta chains below come from one sample, sequenced in a study of patients and donors after allogeneic stem cell transplantation (dated by TCRdb to the early 2020s). The library was made by RT-PCR. Instrument used: NextSeq 550. TCRdb cleaned the public reads at Q25 with fastp, built clones with MiXCR and kept in-frame beta chains. A single entry per CDR3 protein holds the most common genes and DNA from its merged rows. The sample table records 150,000 to 200,000 distinct CDR3 sequences; approximately 24% of these occur just once. The top ten clones comprise roughly 27% of the sample. The specimen was blood, either unsorted or a sorted T cell fraction (not recorded which). Receptors were obtained from a human donor who was either an allogeneic HSCT recipient or a stem cell or donor lymphocyte infusion donor (not recorded which). It is not recorded whose cells these are; they may come from a transplant donor.

This clonotype was counted between two and nine times. The gene calls are TRBV20-1 and TRBJ1-1, with D possibly TRBD1 on 6 matching bases. The germline gives CDR1 DFQATT, CDR2 SNEGSKA (reference sequence). The V end lost 3 bases, the J end lost 9 bases, and 14 bases lay between the germline ends. This CDR3 has 12 amino acids. CDR3 loop: CSARGRQEQAFF. Written as DNA, the CDR3 is TGCAGTGCTAGGGGCCGACAGGAACAAGCTTTCTTT.

In its sample, this clonotype was seen a few times. J is TRBJ1-5 and V is TRBV20-1; unclear D gene. Germline V gene sequence: CDR1 DFQATT, CDR2 SNEGSKA (reference sequence). The CDR3 sequence is 14 residues long. The CDR3 protein is CSGRVAGGNQPQHF. CDR3 DNA sequence: TGCAGCGGGAGGGTGGCGGGCGGCAATCAGCCCCAGCATTTT.

The rearrangement uses TRBV10-3 and TRBJ1-2; D remains ambiguous. The germline CDR1 and CDR2 sequences are ENHRY and SYGVKD. This CDR3 comprises 14 residues. Trimming took 8 bases from V and 4 from J, leaving 17 bases between them. The CDR3 DNA reads as TGTGCCATCCATCCGGAATCCCCCCTCTATGGCTACACCTTC. Its protein is CAIHPESPLYGYTF.

The genes are TRBV20-1 and TRBJ2-7, with TRBD2 matching over 8 bases. The CDR3 loop spans 16 amino acids. CDR1 is DFQATT, CDR2 SNEGSKA, per germline (reference sequence). V lost 0 bases to trimming and J lost 6 bases; unmatched junction nucleotides: 13. The CDR3 protein is CSAREGRGAGEVEQYF. The CDR3 DNA reads as TGCAGTGCTAGAGAAGGGAGAGGAGCGGGAGAGGTCGAGCAGTACTTC.

There are a few counts of this clonotype. The chain is built from TRBV28 and TRBJ2-1, with 11 bases matching TRBD1. Germline V gene data show CDR1 as MDHEN and CDR2 as SYDVKM. J gave up 5 bases and V 7 bases, and 10 bases lay outside the gene matches. CDR3 length: 16 amino acids. The CDR3 loop reads CASTVYRTGGNNEQFF. CDR3 bases: TGTGCCAGCACAGTTTACCGGACAGGGGGCAACAATGAGCAGTTCTTC. Together with reference TRBV28 and TRBJ2-1, the CDR3 gives the full variable domain: DVKVTQSSRYLVKRTGEKVFLECVQDMDHENMFWYRQDPGLGLRLIYFSYDVKMKEKGDIPEGYSVSREKKERFSLILESASTNQTSMYLCASTVYRTGGNNEQFFGPGTRLTVL.

The V gene is TRBV9, the J gene TRBJ2-1; tentatively, D is TRBD1 (5 bases). The germline gives CDR1 SGDLS, CDR2 YYNGEE. V lost 0 bases, J lost 6 bases, and 7 bases lay in between. This CDR3 spans 13 amino acids. CDR3 in DNA: TGTGCCAGCAGCGTAGTACAGGCCAATGAGCAGTTCTTC. This encodes CASSVVQANEQFF.

The V gene is TRBV7-2, the J gene TRBJ1-1, with TRBD1 as a possible D gene (5 bases). Germline CDR1 SGHTA, CDR2 FQGNSA. This CDR3 region has 16 residues. The V gene lost 7 bases and the J gene lost 1 base, with 19 bases spanning the gap. CDR3 coding DNA: TGTGCCAGCAACCGAAACCAGGGTTCGGGGAACACTGAAGCTTTCTTT. Its protein is CASNRNQGSGNTEAFF.

This clonotype was recorded a few times. The chain is built from TRBV29-1 and TRBJ1-2; possible D gene TRBD1, 5 bases. V was clipped by 4 bases and J by 6 bases, with 12 bases between them. The CDR3 sequence is 12 residues long. From germline, CDR1 is SQVTM and CDR2 ANQGSEA. CDR3 nucleotides: TGCAGCGTTGTCTGGGGCCGGAATGGCTACACCTTC. This encodes CSVVWGRNGYTF.

There are a few counts of this clonotype. V is TRBV4-3 and J is TRBJ1-5; no firm D call. The CDR3 extends over 16 amino acids. The germline gives CDR1 LGHNA, CDR2 YSLEER. V was trimmed by 0 bases and J by 0 bases, leaving 9 bases between them. The CDR3 region has the DNA TGCGCCAGCAGCCAAGATCTATGGGCTAGCAATCAGCCCCAGCATTTT. Its translation is CASSQDLWASNQPQHF.

This clonotype was detected a few times. This rearrangement joins TRBV29-1 to TRBJ2-3, with D unclear. The V end lost 4 bases, the J end lost 3 bases, and 8 bases lay between the germline ends. This CDR3 is 12 amino acids long. Germline V CDR1 and CDR2: SQVTM, ANQGSEA. DNA of the CDR3: TGCAGCGTTGCCGACGAGACAGATACGCAGTATTTT. Protein sequence: CSVADETDTQYF.

There are a few counts of this clonotype. The chain uses TRBV5-1 and TRBJ2-7, with D perhaps TRBD2 (6 bases). Trimming took 3 bases from V and 2 from J, leaving 9 bases between them. Germline assignment: CDR1 SGHRS and CDR2 YFSETQ. This CDR3 has 13 residues. CDR3 bases: TGCGCCAGCAGCTCGGGACTCCCCTACGAGCAGTACTTC. Encoded protein: CASSSGLPYEQYF.

This clonotype was found a few times. The chain is built from TRBV5-1 and TRBJ2-3, with D possibly TRBD2 on 6 matching bases. V was trimmed by 2 bases and J by 8 bases, leaving 24 bases between them. Germline V CDR1 and CDR2: SGHRS, YFSETQ. CDR3 size: 17 residues. As DNA, the CDR3 is TGCGCCAGCAGCTTCCGGCCAAATAGACTAGACCTTGCTACGCAGTATTTT. Protein sequence: CASSFRPNRLDLATQYF.

This clonotype occurred a few times. The chain employs TRBV20-1 and TRBJ2-3; possibly TRBD1 or TRBD2 for D (5 bases each). Trimming cost V 0 bases and J 2 bases, with 9 bases left between them. This CDR3 spans 14 amino acids. Per the germline V gene, CDR1 is DFQATT and CDR2 is SNEGSKA (reference sequence). The CDR3 nucleotides read TGCAGTGCTAGAGATGTGGGGGACACAGATACGCAGTATTTT. Protein: CSARDVGDTDTQYF.

This clonotype was detected a few times. J is TRBJ2-1 and V is TRBV4-2; no clear D gene. Germline assignment: CDR1 LGHNA and CDR2 YNFKEQ. The ends were cut back, 0 bases at V and 6 bases at J, with 3 bases in the middle. The CDR3 is made up of 12 amino acids. The CDR3 nucleotides read TGTGCCAGCAGCCAAGACCGCAATGAGCAGTTCTTC. This sequence encodes CASSQDRNEQFF.

The chain carries TRBV2 and TRBJ2-1; tentative D call: TRBD2 (5 bases). Trimming removed 3 bases at V and 8 bases at J, with 23 bases between. This CDR3 contains 17 residues. The germline V gene encodes CDR1 SNHLY and CDR2 FYNNEI. The CDR3 DNA reads as TGTGCCAGCAGTGAGGTGGATATACTAGGTTTGAACGATGAGCAGTTCTTC. Translating gives CASSEVDILGLNDEQFF.

The chain carries TRBV5-8 and TRBJ1-5, with TRBD1 matching over 8 bases. The germline gives CDR1 SGHTS, CDR2 YDEGEE. Losses at the gene ends were 1 base for V and 0 bases for J; bases not matched to a gene: 6. This CDR3 has 17 residues. CDR3 in DNA: TGTGCCAGCAGCTTGCCCAGGGGGCATTATAGCAATCAGCCCCAGCATTTT. Translated: CASSLPRGHYSNQPQHF.

There are a few counts of this clonotype. The V gene is TRBV15, the J gene TRBJ1-2; 8 bases are a match to TRBD1. Unmatched junction bases numbered 7, after V lost 5 bases and J lost 2 bases. CDR1 LNHNV and CDR2 YYDKDF come from the germline V gene (reference sequence). The CDR3 length is 15 residues. Here the CDR3 reads CATSVERTGNYGYTF. The CDR3 DNA reads TGTGCCACCAGCGTTGAAAGGACAGGGAACTATGGCTACACCTTC.

This sequence joins TRBV27 and TRBJ2-1, with 9 bases that match TRBD1. Germline-derived CDR1 and CDR2 are MNHEY and SMNVEV (reference sequence). The length of the CDR3 is 17 residues. Unmatched junction bases numbered 12, after V lost 6 bases and J lost 3 bases. The CDR3: CASSPTPYRGLYNEQFF. CDR3 sequence (DNA): TGTGCCAGCAGCCCCACCCCCTACAGGGGGCTCTACAATGAGCAGTTCTTC.

This clonotype appeared a few times. The V gene is TRBV25-1, the J gene TRBJ1-4; unclear D gene. The CDR3 covers 13 residues. With 5 bases removed from V and 5 bases from J, the gap between germline ends came to 9 bases. Germline-derived CDR1 and CDR2 are MGHDK and SYGVNS. In DNA, the CDR3 is TGTGCCAGCAGTTCTAACCAGAATGAAAAACTGTTTTTT. Translating gives CASSSNQNEKLFF.

This clonotype was recorded a few times. The V and J genes are TRBV18 and TRBJ1-5, with 8 bases lining up with TRBD1. V shed 4 bases and J 4 bases; nucleotides not matched to a gene: 6. The germline V gene encodes CDR1 KGHSH and CDR2 LQKENI. This CDR3 has 15 residues. The CDR3 nucleotides are TGTGCCAGCTCACTCGAGACAGGGGTAAATCAGCCCCAGCATTTT. The encoded protein is CASSLETGVNQPQHF.

V is TRBV20-1 and J is TRBJ2-7; the D gene is possibly TRBD1 (6 bases). This CDR3 contains 16 residues. Germline V gene data show CDR1 as DFQATT and CDR2 as SNEGSKA (reference sequence). V lost 2 bases and J 2 bases, leaving 19 bases between the germline ends. CDR3: CSARSPTGPFAYEQYF. CDR3 DNA sequence: TGCAGTGCTAGATCCCCTACAGGGCCCTTCGCCTACGAGCAGTACTTC.

This clonotype was detected once. The chain has TRBV20-1 and TRBJ1-2; 8 positions match TRBD1. The J segment lost 2 bases and the V segment lost 0 bases, leaving 5 bases of the junction unmatched. The CDR3 is 15 residues long. The germline V gene encodes CDR1 DFQATT and CDR2 SNEGSKA (reference sequence). DNA of the CDR3: TGCAGTGCTAGAGACAGGGGGCAGTTAAACTATGGCTACACCTTC. Translation: CSARDRGQLNYGYTF.

The rearrangement joins TRBV11-2 to TRBJ2-4; D is possibly TRBD1 (6 bases). Trimming removed 4 bases from V and 0 bases from J, with 16 bases in between. The CDR3 consists of 17 residues. CDR1 and CDR2 from the germline V gene are SGHAT and FQNNGV. CDR3 sequence: CASSYGRWGLAKNIQYF. The CDR3 DNA reads TGTGCCAGCAGCTATGGACGGTGGGGGCTAGCCAAAAACATTCAGTACTTC.

The V gene is TRBV10-3, the J gene TRBJ1-6; tentatively, D is TRBD1 (5 bases). Looked up from germline, CDR1 is ENHRY and CDR2 is SYGVKD. V lost 2 bases, J lost 1 base, and 9 bases lay in between. The CDR3 has 16 amino acids. Here the CDR3 reads CAISEAGRSYNSPLHF. The CDR3 DNA is TGTGCCATCAGTGAGGCAGGGAGGTCCTATAATTCACCCCTCCACTTT.

This clonotype was picked up a small number of times. The gene calls are TRBV6-2 or TRBV6-3 and TRBJ2-1, with 7 bases fitting TRBD2. This CDR3 spans 15 amino acids. The V and J ends lost 6 bases and 4 bases, in that order; junction bases with no gene match: 9. Germline V lookup: CDR1 MNHEY, CDR2 SVGEGT. CDR3 bases: TGTGCCAGCAGACGACCGGGACTACCATACAATGAGCAGTTCTTC. Translated: CASRRPGLPYNEQFF.

The chain uses TRBV5-1 and TRBJ2-5; D is perhaps TRBD2 (6 bases). CDR3 length: 16 residues. V dropped 1 base and J dropped 5 bases, with 18 bases sitting between them. In germline, CDR1 is SGHRS, CDR2 YFSETQ. The CDR3 DNA reads as TGCGCCAGCAGCTTGTTAACGGGGGTTGAGATGGAGACCCAGTACTTC. This translates into CASSLLTGVEMETQYF.

This clonotype was counted many times. This rearrangement joins TRBV20-1 to TRBJ1-1; D is unresolved. CDR3 length equals 12 residues. The V gene's germline CDR1 is DFQATT and CDR2 SNEGSKA (reference sequence). V lost 4 bases and J 10 bases, leaving 16 bases between the germline ends. As DNA, the CDR3 is TGCAGTGCTAACGAACAATTGGAGGGAGCTTTCTTT. Translated: CSANEQLEGAFF.

The CDR3 DNA is TGTGCCAGCAGCTCCCGAGAACAGGTTTTGAACTATGGCTACACCTTC. Translation: CASSSREQVLNYGYTF. The chain joins TRBV7-8 to TRBJ1-2; tentatively, D is TRBD1 (5 bases). Germline V gene lookup returns CDR1 SGHVS and CDR2 FQNEAQ. V was trimmed by 4 bases and J by 2 bases, leaving 17 bases between them. The CDR3 length is 16 residues. Full variable domain (missing parts from reference TRBV7-8 and TRBJ1-2): GAGVSQSPRYKVAKRGQDVALRCDPISGHVSLFWYQQALGQGPEFLTYFQNEAQLDKSGLPSDRFFAERPEGSVSTLKIQRTQQEDSAVYLCASSSREQVLNYGYTFGSGTRLTVV.

This clonotype was counted only a few times. This chain joins TRBV6-4 and TRBJ1-1; D is undetermined. V dropped 3 bases and J dropped 6 bases, with 5 bases sitting between them. Germline loops: CDR1 MRHNA, CDR2 SNTAGT. The CDR3 loop spans 11 amino acids. This CDR3 is CASSEGSEAFF. For the CDR3, the DNA is TGTGCCAGCAGTGAGGGATCTGAAGCTTTCTTT.